The source of this T cell receptor beta chain is a study of T cells in Graves' hyperthyroidism and ophthalmopathy. From RNA transcripts, TCR beta CDR3 regions were amplified. First-round RT-PCR with HTBI primers amplified the TCR CDR3 region. In TCRdb, the multiplex PCR reads were re-called with MiXCR into one record per CDR3 protein. The sample yields 340,000 or so distinct CDR3 sequences, 16% seen once. Remarks on this clonotype: Its antigen is not identified.

Study findings and constraints: Most thyroid clonotypes with frequency above 0.001 were detected in blood. A model using 13 V-J features told ophthalmopathy apart from stable hyperthyroidism.

The sample consisted of blood. The receptor was derived from a young man with Graves' hyperthyroidism.

In DNA, the CDR3 is TGCGCCAGCAGCCAGTCACCCGCCCCCTACGAGCAGTACTTC. Its translation is CASSQSPAPYEQYF. V usage is TRBV4-1 and J usage is TRBJ2-7; D is ambiguous. This CDR3 has 14 amino acids. Per the germline V gene, CDR1 is MGHRA and CDR2 is YSYEKL. The ends were cut back, 3 bases at V and 2 bases at J, with 11 bases in the middle.